The 15 T cell receptor beta chains reported below all come from one sample, sequenced in a study of blood T cell repertoires in COVID-19 (dated by TCRdb to the early 2020s). Library creation used the immunoSEQ multiplex PCR assay. Not all clones reach the TCRdb copy of this immuneACCESS table, which keeps in-frame sequences only. Checked studies attribute under half of the gap to unresolved V genes and leave the rest unexplained. Present in this sample are 140,000 to 150,000 clones, approximately 80% of which were seen just once. The ten largest clonotypes hold roughly two fifths of the sample. The sample comprised peripheral blood. The receptor set was obtained from a human donor in a cohort sampled during active COVID-19.

The V and J genes are TRBV3-1 (or the pseudogene TRBV3-2) and TRBJ2-5; 7 bases align to TRBD2. The CDR3 is made up of 16 amino acids. With V trimmed by 1 base and J by 1 base, 6 bases remained unmatched. The germline CDR1 and CDR2 sequences are LGHDT and YNNKEL (reference sequence). The CDR3: CASSQGSGGSQETQYF. In nucleotides, the CDR3 is TGTGCCAGCAGCCAAGGGTCTGGCGGGAGCCAAGAGACCCAGTACTTC.

This clone was detected many times. This sequence joins TRBV4-1 and TRBJ2-2; possibly TRBD1 for D (5 bases). Per the germline V gene, CDR1 is MGHRA and CDR2 is YSYEKL. The CDR3 is 16 amino acids. With 1 base removed from V and 0 bases from J, the gap between germline ends came to 9 bases. DNA of the CDR3: TGCGCCAGCAGCCAAGTACCAGGGACGAACACCGGGGAGCTGTTTTTT. Translating it yields CASSQVPGTNTGELFF.

The chain combines TRBV11-3 with TRBJ2-1, with 11 positions matching TRBD2. V shed 5 bases, J shed 6 bases, and the junction held 3 bases outside the gene matches. This CDR3 region has 14 residues. Germline values: CDR1 SGHNT, CDR2 YENEEA. Here the CDR3 DNA reads TGTGCCAGCAGCCAGGGACTAGCGGTCAATGAGCAGTTCTTC. Protein sequence: CASSQGLAVNEQFF.

The chain carries TRBV11-3 and TRBJ1-5; D not resolved. V dropped 4 bases and J dropped 4 bases, with 20 bases sitting between them. The CDR3 is made up of 17 amino acids. Germline CDR1 is SGHNT and CDR2 is YENEEA. Written as DNA, the CDR3 is TGTGCCAGCAGCTCCACCAGGTTCAGGCCGGTAAATCAGCCCCAGCATTTT. This sequence encodes CASSSTRFRPVNQPQHF.

The chain recombines TRBV9 with TRBJ2-3; weak D call: TRBD2 (5 bases). There are 17 residues in the CDR3. V shed 4 bases and J shed 2 bases, with 20 bases lying between them. The germline V gene has CDR1 SGDLS and CDR2 YYNGEE. The DNA of the CDR3 is TGTGCCAGCAGCCCGCCACCCCCCGGGGAGAACACAGATACGCAGTATTTT. It is translated as CASSPPPPGENTDTQYF.

This sequence joins TRBV7-3 and TRBJ2-5; 11 bases line up with TRBD1. V dropped 1 base and J dropped 5; count of bases not matched to a gene: 3. This CDR3 is built from 15 residues. Germline loops: CDR1 SGHTA, CDR2 FQGTGA. The CDR3 here is CASSLRTGGRETQYF. In nucleotides, the CDR3 is TGTGCCAGCAGCTTAAGGACAGGGGGCCGGGAGACCCAGTACTTC.

The chain links TRBV4-1 to TRBJ2-7, with TRBD2 matching 8 bases. Per the germline V gene, CDR1 is MGHRA and CDR2 is YSYEKL. Unmatched junction bases numbered 5, after V lost 0 bases and J lost 4 bases. This CDR3 is built from 15 residues. The CDR3 protein is CASSQDLLADYEQYV. The CDR3 region has the DNA TGCGCCAGCAGCCAAGATTTACTAGCGGATTACGAGCAGTACGTC.

The rearrangement joins TRBV7-3 to TRBJ2-5, with TRBD1 as a possible D gene (5 bases). Germline V gene data show CDR1 as SGHTA and CDR2 as FQGTGA. The CDR3 covers 13 residues. V was pared by 5 bases and J by 3 bases, with 10 bases between. Here the CDR3 reads CASSRQKKETQYF. CDR3 DNA sequence: TGTGCCAGCAGCCGACAGAAAAAAGAGACCCAGTACTTC.

This clone occurred a few times. J is TRBJ1-6 and V is TRBV3-1 (or the pseudogene TRBV3-2); D ambiguous. The germline V gene has CDR1 LGHDT and CDR2 YNNKEL (reference sequence). There are 14 residues in the CDR3. V lost 1 base and J 10 bases, leaving 11 bases between the germline ends. The CDR3 DNA is TGTGCCAGCAGCCAAGGGGAGGGTCGGTCACCCCTCCACTTT. This codes for CASSQGEGRSPLHF.

The chain uses TRBV19 and TRBJ2-1; TRBD1 agrees at 9 bases. With 6 bases clipped from V and 7 bases from J, the junction kept 10 bases outside the gene matches. Germline lookup yields CDR1 LNHDA and CDR2 SQIVND (reference sequence). The CDR3 has 15 residues. CDR3 sequence: CASSRTGTGLNEQFF. The CDR3 bases are TGTGCCAGTAGCCGAACCGGGACAGGGTTAAATGAGCAGTTCTTC.

This clone was recorded only once. This rearrangement joins TRBV11-2 to TRBJ2-3; D is possibly TRBD2 (6 bases). V lost 5 bases to trimming and J lost 0 bases, with 9 bases between them. The germline gives CDR1 SGHAT, CDR2 FQNNGV. There are 14 residues in the CDR3. The CDR3 loop reads CASSPGTSTDTQYF. The CDR3 DNA follows: TGTGCCAGCAGCCCAGGGACTAGCACAGATACGCAGTATTTT.

The chain combines TRBV6-5 with TRBJ1-2; 9 bases are a match to TRBD1. The CDR3 runs to 14 residues. CDR1 is MNHEY and CDR2 is SVGAGI in the germline V gene. The ends lost 6 bases at V and 4 bases at J; junction bases unmatched: 6. The CDR3 spells CASRPGTGRYGYTF. Here the CDR3 DNA reads TGTGCCAGCAGGCCCGGGACAGGGCGCTATGGCTACACCTTC.

This chain links TRBV10-2 with TRBJ1-2; TRBD1 might be the D (5 bases). Germline V gives CDR1 WSHSY, CDR2 SAAADI. V dropped 10 bases and J dropped 0 bases, with 12 bases sitting between them. This CDR3 is 13 amino acids long. The CDR3 nucleotides are TGCGCCACCCAGACAGAGTCTAACTATGGCTACACCTTC. Encoded protein: CATQTESNYGYTF.

This clone has a single count. V gene TRBV24-1 combines with J gene TRBJ2-2; TRBD1 agrees at 9 bases. The germline CDR1 and CDR2 sequences are KGHDR and SFDVKD. This CDR3 is built from 15 residues. V trimming: 3 bases; J trimming: 6 bases; junction bases outside the gene matches: 4. As DNA, the CDR3 is TGTGCCACCAGTGATCGGACAGGGGATCCCGGGGAGCTGTTTTTT. Amino acids: CATSDRTGDPGELFF.

The chain carries TRBV6-5 and TRBJ2-3, with D possibly being TRBD1 (5 bases). Germline V lookup: CDR1 MNHEY, CDR2 SVGAGI. Trimming left V 4 bases short and J 2 bases short, with 10 bases between. The CDR3 is made up of 14 amino acids. CDR3 nucleotides: TGTGCCAGCAGTTGGGGCGTAGCCACAGATACGCAGTATTTT. It yields the protein CASSWGVATDTQYF.